These 10 T cell receptor beta chains were all obtained from the same sample, sequenced in a study of T-cell reconstitution after alpha-beta-depleted transplantation in children (dated by TCRdb to the mid-2010s). Library prep was done by PCR. The reads were generated on an Illumina HiSeq 2500. TCR libraries were prepared with molecular barcoding, using unique molecular identifiers to normalize TCRbeta repertoire quantification. Using fastp trimming at Q25 and MiXCR clonotype assembly, TCRdb reanalyzed the public sequencing data and kept in-frame beta chains. Entries that share a CDR3 protein sequence are merged under the most common genes and DNA. The sample data list 500,000 to 750,000 distinct CDR3 sequences, and over 10% of these were observed just once. The ten largest clones add up to about 2.2% of the sample. The sample's treatment or condition label, decoded: allogeneic hematopoietic cell transplantation with graft depleted of TCRalphabeta T cells and CD19 B cells.

The starting material was PBMCs, mostly from graft donor cells, obtained 360 days after TCRalphabeta/CD19-depleted stem cell transplant. All receptors derive from a male patient aged 5 to 17 who had a stem cell transplant for acute myeloid leukemia, so the T cells may come from the graft donor.

This clonotype was seen many times. The chain recombines TRBV29-1 with TRBJ2-7; maybe TRBD1 (5 bases). This CDR3 has 15 amino acids. V dropped 5 bases and J dropped 5 bases, with 22 bases sitting between them. Germline values: CDR1 SQVTM, CDR2 ANQGSEA. The CDR3 sequence: CSVRPRAKGRNEQYF. The CDR3 DNA reads as TGCAGCGTTAGACCCAGGGCGAAGGGAAGGAACGAGCAGTACTTC.

This rearrangement joins TRBV25-1 to TRBJ2-7; TRBD1 aligns across 7 bases. Germline loops: CDR1 MGHDK, CDR2 SYGVNS. The CDR3 is 16 residues long. Losses at the gene ends were 6 bases for V and 3 bases for J; bases not matched to a gene: 14. For the CDR3, the DNA is TGTGCCAGCAGGAATCCTGGGACAGCCTCTGACTACGAGCAGTACTTC. It translates to CASRNPGTASDYEQYF.

This clonotype has more than one count but fewer than ten. CDR3 DNA: TGTGCCAGCAGTTACTCCACGGGGCCCGAGACCCAGTACTTC. Amino acids: CASSYSTGPETQYF. V and J are TRBV6-5 and TRBJ2-5; perhaps D is TRBD1 or TRBD2 (5 bases each). CDR3 length equals 14 residues. CDR1 is MNHEY and CDR2 is SVGAGI in the germline V gene. V gave up 0 bases and J gave up 5 bases, with 10 bases separating them.

The chain uses TRBV25-1 and TRBJ2-7; the match to TRBD2 covers 7 bases. The J segment lost 5 bases and the V segment lost 1 base, leaving 8 bases of the junction unmatched. CDR3 length equals 15 residues. Germline V gene sequence: CDR1 MGHDK, CDR2 SYGVNS. CDR3 in DNA: TGTGCCAGCAGTGAATGGAGGGAGGGCCGGGACGAGCAGTACTTC. This encodes CASSEWREGRDEQYF.

The CDR3 nucleotides are TGTGCCAGCAGCCAAGCAGTGGCAGGCAACTATGGCTACACCTTC. Translating it yields CASSQAVAGNYGYTF. The chain carries TRBV3-1 and TRBJ1-2; D not certain. V gave up 1 base and J gave up 2 bases, with 11 bases separating them. From germline, CDR1 is LGHDT and CDR2 YNNKEL (reference sequence). CDR3 size: 15 residues.

This clonotype appeared a few times. The J gene is TRBJ2-3, the V gene TRBV5-1; D is possibly TRBD2 (7 bases). The V end lost 0 bases, the J end lost 5 bases, and 22 bases lay between the germline ends. Germline CDR1 reads SGHRS; CDR2 reads YFSETQ. This CDR3 is built from 18 residues. As DNA, the CDR3 is TGCGCCAGCAGCTTGGGGTCTAGCGGCCCCGAGGGGGGAGATACGCAGTATTTT. Encoded protein: CASSLGSSGPEGGDTQYF.

CDR3 nucleotide sequence: TGTGCCAGCAGCCCCGAACTAGCGGGATTATCCTACAATGAGCAGTTCTTC. Translating it yields CASSPELAGLSYNEQFF. The chain couples TRBV6-1 to TRBJ2-1, with 10 bases fitting TRBD2. The trim removed 6 bases at V and 1 base at J, leaving 9 bases unmatched. CDR1 and CDR2 (germline): MNHNS, SASEGT. The CDR3 spans 17 residues.

This clonotype was seen repeatedly, ten times or more. The V and J genes are TRBV7-2 and TRBJ2-5; 14 bases are a match to TRBD2. CDR1 and CDR2 from the germline V gene are SGHTA and FQGNSA. The CDR3 is 16 amino acids. The trim removed 0 bases at V and 5 bases at J, leaving 2 bases unmatched. The DNA for the CDR3 is TGTGCCAGCAGCTTAGCGGGGACTAGCGGGAGTGAGACCCAGTACTTC. This sequence encodes CASSLAGTSGSETQYF.

The V gene is TRBV12-3 or TRBV12-4, the J gene TRBJ2-7; D is unresolved. V was trimmed by 3 bases and J by 6 bases, leaving 12 bases between them. This CDR3 contains 13 residues. The CDR3 is CASSFAAGTEQYF. The CDR3 nucleotides are TGTGCCAGCAGTTTCGCGGCAGGAACCGAGCAGTACTTC.

This rearrangement joins TRBV11-2 to TRBJ2-3; possibly TRBD2 for D (5 bases). The CDR3 has 16 amino acids. V was pared by 1 base and J by 2 bases, with 13 bases between. Germline V gene data show CDR1 as SGHAT and CDR2 as FQNNGV. Here the CDR3 reads CASSLVSQADTDTQYF. The CDR3 nucleotides read TGTGCCAGCAGCTTAGTTTCCCAAGCGGACACAGATACGCAGTATTTT. The full variable domain, completed using reference TRBV11-2 and TRBJ2-3, is EAGVAQSPRYKIIEKRQSVAFWCNPISGHATLYWYQQILGQGPKLLIQFQNNGVVDDSQLPKDRFSAERLKGVDSTLKIQPAKLEDSAVYLCASSLVSQADTDTQYFGPGTRLTVL.